A single sample is the source of the 10 T cell receptor beta chains below, sequenced in a study of blood T cell repertoires in COVID-19. Measured with immunoSEQ multiplex PCR; TCRdb has only the in-frame clones, and not every one. The sample contains 97,000 or so clones, approximately 90% of which appear only once. Material: peripheral blood. These receptors all stem from a woman in her forties or fifties with COVID-19, enrolled during active disease.

In this sample, this clone turned up once. The chain carries TRBV20-1 and TRBJ2-7; D is perhaps TRBD2 (5 bases). V was clipped by 3 bases and J by 0 bases, with 9 bases between them. The CDR3 is made up of 13 amino acids. Germline V gene lookup returns CDR1 DFQATT and CDR2 SNEGSKA (reference sequence). DNA of the CDR3: TGCAGTGCTAGTGAGGGCCCCTCCTACGAGCAGTACTTC. Protein sequence: CSASEGPSYEQYF.

The rearrangement links TRBV7-9 to TRBJ1-5, with 8 positions matching TRBD1. Germline trimming cut 7 bases from V and 4 bases from J; bases unmatched to any gene: 6. The CDR3 extends over 14 amino acids. Per germline, CDR1 SEHNR and CDR2 FQNEAQ (reference sequence). The CDR3: CASTEGQGNQPQHF. The CDR3 nucleotides are TGTGCCAGCACCGAAGGACAGGGAAATCAGCCCCAGCATTTT. Combining the CDR3 with reference TRBV7-9 and TRBJ1-5 gives the whole variable domain DTGVSQNPRHKITKRGQNVTFRCDPISEHNRLYWYRQTLGQGPEFLTYFQNEAQLEKSRLLSDRFSAERPKGSFSTLEIQRTEQGDSAMYLCASTEGQGNQPQHFGDGTRLSIL.

The genes are TRBV11-3 and TRBJ2-2; possibly TRBD2 for D (6 bases). This CDR3 region has 13 residues. In germline, CDR1 is SGHNT, CDR2 YENEEA. V was shortened by 3 bases and J by 5 bases, with 7 bases between the two germline ends. CDR3 sequence: CASSFRGTGELFF. In nucleotides, the CDR3 is TGTGCCAGCAGCTTTCGGGGGACCGGGGAGCTGTTTTTT.

J is TRBJ1-4 and V is TRBV25-1; unclear D gene. The CDR3 contains 15 residues. V was pared by 5 bases and J by 4 bases, with 14 bases between. Per the germline V gene, CDR1 is MGHDK and CDR2 is SYGVNS. In DNA, the CDR3 is TGTGCCAGCAGTATATGGACTGGGCTTAATGAAAAACTGTTTTTT. Translation: CASSIWTGLNEKLFF. Drawing the rest from reference TRBV25-1 and TRBJ1-4, the complete variable domain is EADIYQTPRYLVIGTGKKITLECSQTMGHDKMYWYQQDPGMELHLIHYSYGVNSTEKGDLSSESTVSRIRTEHFPLTLESARPSHTSQYLCASSIWTGLNEKLFFGSGTQLSVL.

This clone was counted between two and nine times. The chain links TRBV7-3 to TRBJ2-5, with 10 bases fitting TRBD1. Trimming removed 5 bases from V and 0 bases from J; junction bases left unmatched: 12. The CDR3 totals 18 residues. Germline V gene data show CDR1 as SGHTA and CDR2 as FQGTGA. The CDR3 is CASSQSRFGTGDQETQYF. CDR3 nucleotides: TGTGCCAGCAGCCAATCCCGATTCGGGACAGGGGACCAAGAGACCCAGTACTTC.

This chain uses TRBV6-5 with TRBJ2-1; 8 bases align to TRBD1. Germline loops: CDR1 MNHEY, CDR2 SVGAGI. The CDR3 has 12 amino acids. Trimming cost V 5 bases and J 9 bases; bases outside gene matches: 3. In DNA form, the CDR3 reads TGTGCCAGCAGTAATGACAGGGGTGAGCAGTTCTTC. This codes for CASSNDRGEQFF.

This clone appeared a few times. This CDR3 is CASSLAGGAGSGYTF. The CDR3 DNA sequence: TGTGCCAGCAGCTTAGCGGGAGGGGCCGGCTCTGGCTACACCTTC. The J gene is TRBJ1-2, the V gene TRBV7-6, with D tentatively TRBD1 (5 bases). The CDR3 has 15 residues. From germline, CDR1 is SGHVS and CDR2 FNYEAQ. V lost 0 bases, J lost 7 bases, and 15 bases lay in between.

The chain joins TRBV6-5 to TRBJ2-7; D perhaps matches TRBD1 (7 bases). Germline-derived CDR1 and CDR2 are MNHEY and SVGAGI. V shed 11 bases and J shed 4 bases, with 12 bases lying between them. This CDR3 has 11 residues. The CDR3, as DNA: TGTGCCGGAGGGACAGCGTACGAGCAGTACTTC. It translates to CAGGTAYEQYF.

V and J are TRBV7-2 and TRBJ2-3; weak D call: TRBD1 (7 bases). Per germline, CDR1 SGHTA and CDR2 FQGNSA. Between the trimmed V and J ends, which lost 2 bases and 1 base, there was a span of 10 bases. The CDR3 is made up of 15 amino acids. CDR3 loop: CASSLQGGRTDTQYF. The CDR3 DNA reads as TGTGCCAGCAGCTTACAGGGGGGCCGCACAGATACGCAGTATTTT.

There are a few counts of this clone. The chain employs TRBV5-1 and TRBJ1-1, with 8 bases fitting TRBD1. V lost 4 bases, J lost 3 bases, and 8 bases stayed unmatched. The CDR3 loop spans 15 amino acids. Per germline, CDR1 SGHRS and CDR2 YFSETQ. The DNA of the CDR3 is TGCGCCAGCAGCAAGCAGGGGGCTGGGGACACTGAAGCTTTCTTT. This sequence encodes CASSKQGAGDTEAFF.